Listed below are T cell receptor beta chains from one sample, sequenced in a study of cytomegalovirus exposure and HLA in healthy donors. This table comes from immunoSEQ multiplex PCR, and its TCRdb copy is limited to in-frame clones, with some not included. In the table there are 250,000 to 350,000 clones, 86% of which are singletons. Sequenced material: PBMCs. All receptors come from a man aged 35 to 55 in good health and CMV-seropositive. The CDR3 runs from the conserved cysteine through the conserved F or W. Clone size appears in some rows only: once, few, many, or a class for an expanded clone.

clone_size: .; v_call: TRBV28; cdr3_aa: CASSSTGAGSYEQYF
clone_size: .; v_call: TRBV11-2; cdr3_aa: CASSLGRDLSYNEQFF
clone_size: .; v_call: TRBV15; cdr3_aa: CATSRGRQGAWQPQHF
clone_size: many; v_call: TRBV6-6; cdr3_aa: CASRVQGTNYGYTF
clone_size: .; v_call: TRBV6-4; cdr3_aa: CASSADLAETQYF
clone_size: .; v_call: TRBV19; cdr3_aa: CASSMGLAGDPYNEQFF
clone_size: .; v_call: TRBV7-2; cdr3_aa: CASSLTGLNEKLFF
clone_size: .; v_call: TRBV19; cdr3_aa: CASSIGQGSYGYTF
clone_size: .; v_call: TRBV10-3; cdr3_aa: CAISELINEQFF
clone_size: .; v_call: TRBV5-1; cdr3_aa: CASRTGQGAPGELFF
clone_size: .; v_call: TRBV14; cdr3_aa: CASSLGRDLYFYEQYF
clone_size: .; v_call: TRBV28; cdr3_aa: CASTQGLANNEQFF
clone_size: once; v_call: TRBV5-1; cdr3_aa: CASSLAGGEDTQYF
clone_size: .; v_call: TRBV7-9; cdr3_aa: CSSSDGEDTQYF
clone_size: .; v_call: TRBV29-1; cdr3_aa: CSVGTSGSFGELFF
clone_size: .; v_call: TRBV7-9; cdr3_aa: CSSSLGGYEQYF
clone_size: .; v_call: TRBV7-3; cdr3_aa: CASSGGAGPSRYTQYF
clone_size: .; v_call: TRBV7-2; cdr3_aa: CASSLDTSSYEQYF
clone_size: once; v_call: TRBV19; cdr3_aa: CASSNGQGRGNEQFF
clone_size: once; v_call: TRBV5-1; cdr3_aa: CASSLASGKVEQFF
clone_size: once; v_call: TRBV2; cdr3_aa: CASGRDRTYEQYF
clone_size: .; v_call: TRBV10-3; cdr3_aa: CAINSRDTSFYEQYF
clone_size: .; v_call: TRBV2; cdr3_aa: CASSRGSNQPQHF
clone_size: few; v_call: TRBV19; cdr3_aa: CASRGQGGTAPQHF
clone_size: .; v_call: TRBV6-5; cdr3_aa: CASGGRHSNQPQHF
clone_size: .; v_call: TRBV2; cdr3_aa: CASKDGLASYEQYF
clone_size: .; v_call: TRBV11-2; cdr3_aa: CASSPLTSDEQYF
clone_size: .; v_call: TRBV28; cdr3_aa: CASSPRGPPYEQYF
clone_size: once; v_call: TRBV5-1; cdr3_aa: CASSQGTAGQAFF
clone_size: .; v_call: TRBV7-9; cdr3_aa: CASSLGVTEAFF
clone_size: .; v_call: TRBV19; cdr3_aa: CASMSWTGGHEQYF
clone_size: .; v_call: TRBV15; cdr3_aa: CATSREGAVGYTF
clone_size: .; v_call: TRBV15; cdr3_aa: CATSRDLRGNYEQYF
clone_size: .; v_call: TRBV5-1; cdr3_aa: CASSQRVNTGELFF
clone_size: .; v_call: TRBV9; cdr3_aa: CASSVVTSDTQYF
clone_size: .; v_call: TRBV4-1; cdr3_aa: CASSQWGGTGELFF
clone_size: .; v_call: TRBV4-1; cdr3_aa: CASSQPRDSGNTIYF
clone_size: once; v_call: TRBV27; cdr3_aa: CASRSPYDRVHEQYF
clone_size: .; v_call: TRBV28; cdr3_aa: CASSLRGGQETQYF
clone_size: .; v_call: TRBV6-1; cdr3_aa: CASSEATSYEQYF
clone_size: .; v_call: TRBV7-3; cdr3_aa: CASSLTFQREGAYEQYF
clone_size: .; v_call: TRBV13; cdr3_aa: CASSHRRRDGTDTQYF
clone_size: once; v_call: TRBV7-9; cdr3_aa: CSSSFDSGVFYEQYF